These 23 T cell receptor beta chains came from one sample sequenced in a study of CD8 T cells in Susac syndrome. Reverse transcription of roughly 0.5 to 1 ug RNA used random hexamers. TCRdb fed the immunoSEQ multiplex PCR reads into MiXCR, producing one record per CDR3 protein. The sample records about 240,000 distinct CDR3 sequences, approximately 95% being singletons. Sequenced input: CD4+ T cells from PBMCs. Receptors were obtained from a human donor with Susac syndrome.

This rearrangement joins TRBV29-1 to TRBJ1-1; TRBD1 matches at 7 bases. Germline V gene lookup returns CDR1 SQVTM and CDR2 ANQGSEA. The CDR3 is made up of 12 amino acids. Trimming cost V 7 bases and J 4 bases; bases outside gene matches: 6. This CDR3 reads CSAVQGSTEAFF. Here the CDR3 DNA reads TGCAGCGCAGTACAGGGGAGCACTGAAGCTTTCTTT.

The gene calls are TRBV29-1 and TRBJ1-2; TRBD1 is a possible D gene (5 bases). Trimming removed 7 bases at V and 0 bases at J, with 9 bases between. The CDR3 totals 12 residues. Germline-derived CDR1 and CDR2 are SQVTM and ANQGSEA. In DNA form, the CDR3 reads TGCAGCGGATCGGGGGCTAACTATGGCTACACCTTC. It translates to CSGSGANYGYTF.

For the CDR3, the DNA is TGTGCCAGCAGCACTACGGCCCTAGGACAGGCTTTCACAGATACGCAGTATTTT. Protein: CASSTTALGQAFTDTQYF. The V and J genes are TRBV7-9 and TRBJ2-3; 7 bases match TRBD1. Unmatched junction bases numbered 16, after V lost 5 bases and J lost 2 bases. The CDR3 covers 18 residues. The V gene's germline CDR1 is SEHNR and CDR2 FQNEAQ (reference sequence).

The rearrangement joins TRBV4-1 to TRBJ1-5; no firm D call. CDR1 is MGHRA and CDR2 is YSYEKL in the germline V gene. V was pared by 0 bases and J by 7 bases, with 7 bases between. The CDR3 runs 13 residues. Here the CDR3 reads CASSQEGRQPQHF. The CDR3 DNA reads as TGCGCCAGCAGCCAAGAAGGACGACAGCCCCAGCATTTT.

This clonotype was picked up one time. The chain recombines TRBV24-1 with TRBJ2-7; 10 bases align to TRBD1. This CDR3 spans 15 amino acids. Germline lookup yields CDR1 KGHDR and CDR2 SFDVKD. V was pared by 4 bases and J by 7 bases, with 9 bases of the junction left unmatched. CDR3 DNA: TGTGCCACCAGTGACCCTGGACAGGGGGGTAGGGAGCAGTACTTC. Protein sequence: CATSDPGQGGREQYF.

This sequence joins TRBV7-3 and TRBJ2-7; 8 bases are a match to TRBD1. V was clipped by 0 bases and J by 0 bases; unmatched bases: 10. Germline V gene lookup returns CDR1 SGHTA and CDR2 FQGTGA. This CDR3 is 18 amino acids long. CDR3 residues: CASSLTVQGGANSYEQYF. The DNA of the CDR3 is TGTGCCAGCAGCTTAACGGTACAGGGGGGCGCGAACTCCTACGAGCAGTACTTC.

This chain joins TRBV4-1 and TRBJ2-5; TRBD2 matches at 7 bases. This CDR3 has 18 amino acids. CDR1 is MGHRA, CDR2 YSYEKL, per germline. With 5 bases clipped from V and 5 bases from J, the junction kept 20 bases outside the gene matches. The CDR3 reads CASSKPAGITTGRETQYF. The DNA of the CDR3 is TGCGCCAGCAGCAAGCCAGCGGGAATTACAACGGGTAGGGAGACCCAGTACTTC.

This sequence joins TRBV12-3 or TRBV12-4 and TRBJ2-3, with unresolved D. V was shortened by 5 bases and J by 6 bases, with 9 bases between the two germline ends. The CDR3 runs to 12 residues. As DNA, the CDR3 is TGTGCCAGCAGTCCCAGGACGGATACGCAGTATTTT. This translates into CASSPRTDTQYF.

The chain couples TRBV29-1 to TRBJ2-7, with 7 bases matching TRBD2. The junction had 4 bases not matched to a gene; V was cut back by 2 bases and J by 0 bases. CDR1 SQVTM and CDR2 ANQGSEA come from the germline V gene. This CDR3 region has 14 residues. Written as DNA, the CDR3 is TGCAGCGTTGAACTGCGCGGGGGCTCCTACGAGCAGTACTTC. It specifies CSVELRGGSYEQYF.

V usage is TRBV20-1 and J usage is TRBJ1-1; TRBD1 is a possible D gene (5 bases). Germline CDR1 DFQATT, CDR2 SNEGSKA (reference sequence). The CDR3 spans 15 residues. V was trimmed by 4 bases and J by 5 bases, leaving 20 bases between them. The CDR3 nucleotides read TGCAGTGCTAATCTTGAGACAGTTCTGAGAACTGAAGCTTTCTTT. It is translated as CSANLETVLRTEAFF.

J is TRBJ2-5 and V is TRBV14; the D gene is possibly TRBD1 (5 bases). CDR3 length equals 15 residues. The V gene's germline CDR1 is SGHDN and CDR2 FVKESK. V lost 5 bases to trimming and J lost 2 bases, with 15 bases between them. The CDR3 DNA reads as TGTGCCAGCAGCAAGATGTCACGGACACAAGAGACCCAGTACTTC. It translates to CASSKMSRTQETQYF.

CDR3: CSARTDRPTNYGYTF. CDR3 nucleotides: TGCAGTGCTAGGACCGACCGACCCACAAACTATGGCTACACCTTC. V is TRBV20-1 and J is TRBJ1-2; D remains unclear. Trimming shortened V by 3 bases and J by 2 bases, and 16 bases separated the two germline ends. There are 15 residues in the CDR3. Per the germline V gene, CDR1 is DFQATT and CDR2 is SNEGSKA (reference sequence).

V is TRBV28 and J is TRBJ1-1; D is perhaps TRBD1 (5 bases). Germline values: CDR1 MDHEN, CDR2 SYDVKM. CDR3 length equals 15 residues. V dropped 6 bases and J dropped 11 bases, with 25 bases sitting between them. CDR3 protein: CASSSQPSGAAMAFF. The CDR3 nucleotides read TGTGCCAGCAGCTCTCAGCCTTCTGGGGCGGCCATGGCTTTCTTT.

J is TRBJ2-7 and V is TRBV20-1; D is ambiguous. The CDR3 covers 14 residues. CDR1 and CDR2 (germline): DFQATT, SNEGSKA (reference sequence). V gave up 6 bases and J gave up 4 bases, with 19 bases separating them. CDR3 in amino acids: CSAKKLLDVYEQYF. CDR3 coding DNA: TGCAGTGCAAAGAAATTGCTCGACGTTTACGAGCAGTACTTC.

The chain recombines TRBV7-8 with TRBJ2-7, with 9 bases matching TRBD2. V dropped 5 bases and J dropped 7; count of bases not matched to a gene: 18. Per the germline V gene, CDR1 is SGHVS and CDR2 is FQNEAQ. The CDR3 length is 17 residues. CDR3 bases: TGTGCCAGCAGCCCCCTGCTGGTAGCGGGAGCCCCACGTGAGCAGTACTTC. Translating gives CASSPLLVAGAPREQYF.

V usage is TRBV5-1 and J usage is TRBJ1-2; 7 bases line up with TRBD1. V was pared by 0 bases and J by 6 bases, with 8 bases of the junction left unmatched. The length of the CDR3 is 15 residues. The germline gives CDR1 SGHRS, CDR2 YFSETQ. The CDR3 nucleotides are TGCGCCAGCAGCTTGGATCACAGGGGATTAGATGGCTACACCTTC. It translates to CASSLDHRGLDGYTF.

The chain uses TRBV12-2 and TRBJ2-7; TRBD1 was called by the table and not checked on the DNA. TRBV12-2 corresponds to a pseudogene. This CDR3 is built from 17 residues. In DNA form, the CDR3 reads TGTGCAAGTCGCCCCGTTTCAGGCAGGGAGAGCTCCTACGAGCAGTACTTC. Encoded protein: CASRPVSGRESSYEQYF.

J is TRBJ1-1 and V is TRBV9; perhaps TRBD1 as D (6 bases). Germline V gene lookup returns CDR1 SGDLS and CDR2 YYNGEE. The CDR3 is made up of 14 amino acids. V was cut by 3 bases and J by 5 bases, with 14 bases left in between. The CDR3 region has the DNA TGTGCCAGCAGCGAGAGGGGGTACGGAACTGAAGCTTTCTTT. Amino acids: CASSERGYGTEAFF.

The CDR3 DNA reads TGCAGTGCCCTCCCTACTAGCGGGAGGCGTGAGCAGTTCTTC. Its protein is CSALPTSGRREQFF. The V call is TRBV20-1, the J call TRBJ2-1, with 12 bases lining up with TRBD2. The V gene's germline CDR1 is DFQATT and CDR2 SNEGSKA (reference sequence). The trim removed 6 bases at V and 9 bases at J, leaving 9 bases unmatched. This CDR3 is 14 amino acids long.

V and J are TRBV29-1 and TRBJ2-1; TRBD2 matches at 8 bases. Per germline, CDR1 SQVTM and CDR2 ANQGSEA. The CDR3 is 16 amino acids. The V and J ends lost 4 bases and 2 bases, in that order; junction bases with no gene match: 10. The CDR3 sequence: CSVAKSAGGAYNEQFF. The DNA for the CDR3 is TGCAGCGTTGCTAAGTCTGCGGGAGGAGCCTACAATGAGCAGTTCTTC.

V usage is TRBV18 and J usage is TRBJ2-1, with 8 positions matching TRBD2. This CDR3 is built from 16 residues. Per the germline V gene, CDR1 is KGHSH and CDR2 is LQKENI. The V segment lost 3 bases and the J segment 1 base; nucleotides outside the gene matches: 5. The DNA for the CDR3 is TGTGCCAGCTCACCGCCACTAGCGGTATCCTACAATGAGCAGTTCTTC. It yields the protein CASSPPLAVSYNEQFF.

The chain joins TRBV29-1 to TRBJ2-5, with D tentatively TRBD1 (5 bases). This CDR3 contains 11 residues. CDR1 is SQVTM and CDR2 is ANQGSEA in the germline V gene. Trimming left V 7 bases short and J 4 bases short, with 10 bases between. CDR3 region: CSGQIVETQYF. The CDR3 DNA follows: TGCAGCGGACAGATCGTAGAGACCCAGTACTTC.

The chain couples TRBV5-1 to TRBJ2-1, with 7 bases fitting TRBD1. The V and J ends lost 5 bases and 0 bases, in that order; junction bases with no gene match: 2. Germline CDR1 is SGHRS and CDR2 is YFSETQ. This CDR3 is 14 amino acids long. The CDR3 reads CASRGDSSYNEQFF. The CDR3 coding sequence is TGCGCCAGCAGAGGGGACAGCTCCTACAATGAGCAGTTCTTC.